The 25 T cell receptor beta chains given below trace back to one sample, sequenced in a study of cytomegalovirus exposure and HLA in healthy donors. PCR employed 60 Vbeta and 13 Jbeta primers. This table comes from immunoSEQ multiplex PCR, and its TCRdb copy is limited to in-frame clones, with some not included. The table lists about 120,000 clones, over 60% of them singletons. The sequencing sample was made of PBMCs. These receptors were collected from a female donor in good health and CMV-seronegative.

The V and J genes are TRBV27 and TRBJ2-7, with D maybe TRBD1 (5 bases). The V and J ends lost 2 bases and 3 bases respectively, with 11 bases between them. The CDR3 sequence is 14 residues long. Germline V gives CDR1 MNHEY, CDR2 SMNVEV (reference sequence). The CDR3 DNA sequence: TGTGCCAGCAGTTTAAGGGGCTCTCTCTACGAGCAGTACTTC. It encodes CASSLRGSLYEQYF.

This chain uses TRBV5-4 with TRBJ1-1; D gene uncertain. Trimming took 3 bases from V and 6 from J, leaving 12 bases between them. The germline V gene has CDR1 SGHNT and CDR2 YYREEE (reference sequence). This CDR3 has 13 residues. The CDR3 loop reads CASSSRGPAEAFF. In DNA, the CDR3 is TGTGCCAGCAGCTCACGCGGCCCCGCTGAAGCTTTCTTT.

This clone appeared a few times. The rearrangement links TRBV4-1 to TRBJ2-7; 9 nucleotides agree with TRBD2. Germline CDR1 MGHRA, CDR2 YSYEKL. Trimming at V came to 4 bases and at J to 7 bases, leaving 17 bases not matched to a gene. CDR3 size: 17 residues. The CDR3 bases are TGCGCCAGCAGCCGGGGGGTAGCGGGAGTCTCCAAAGAAGAGCAGTACTTC. Protein: CASSRGVAGVSKEEQYF.

This clone was counted between two and nine times. The gene calls are TRBV7-8 and TRBJ2-3; D is unresolved. Germline lookup yields CDR1 SGHVS and CDR2 FQNEAQ. CDR3 length equals 11 residues. The ends were cut back, 8 bases at V and 4 bases at J, with 7 bases in the middle. CDR3 DNA: TGTGCCAGCGAGAAAGCAGATACGCAGTATTTT. Protein sequence: CASEKADTQYF.

The chain is built from TRBV19 and TRBJ2-1; 12 nucleotides align to TRBD2. The CDR3 contains 16 residues. Germline loops: CDR1 LNHDA, CDR2 SQIVND (reference sequence). After removal of 4 bases from V and 2 bases from J, the junction contained 3 bases not matched to a gene. CDR3 DNA sequence: TGTGCCAGTAGTAGTCGGACTAGCGGGACCTACAATGAGCAGTTCTTC. This sequence encodes CASSSRTSGTYNEQFF.

This chain connects TRBV19 to TRBJ1-1; 7 positions agree with TRBD1. CDR3 length: 14 residues. Germline V CDR1 and CDR2: LNHDA, SQIVND (reference sequence). With 7 bases clipped from V and 4 bases from J, the junction kept 9 bases outside the gene matches. In nucleotides, the CDR3 is TGTGCCAGTATTCCGACAGGGCGGGCCACTGAAGCTTTCTTT. It translates to CASIPTGRATEAFF.

The J gene is TRBJ2-5, the V gene TRBV6-1; D is possibly TRBD2 (6 bases). The CDR3 covers 15 residues. The V gene's germline CDR1 is MNHNS and CDR2 SASEGT. V was pared by 6 bases and J by 3 bases, with 17 bases between. This chain's CDR3 is CASRTLRLEKETQYF. The CDR3 DNA reads as TGTGCCAGCAGAACCCTAAGACTAGAGAAAGAGACCCAGTACTTC.

This chain uses TRBV5-1 with TRBJ2-2; 7 bases are shared with TRBD1. Germline CDR1 SGHRS, CDR2 YFSETQ. The CDR3 totals 18 residues. The junction had 15 bases not matched to a gene; V was cut back by 3 bases and J by 4 bases. The CDR3 coding sequence is TGCGCCAGCAGCTACAGGGGACCCGGAACTATAGGCACCGGGGAGCTGTTTTTT. Protein product: CASSYRGPGTIGTGELFF.

V usage is TRBV6-5 and J usage is TRBJ1-1; D unresolved. V lost 4 bases, J lost 0 bases, and 12 bases lay in between. Germline V gene sequence: CDR1 MNHEY, CDR2 SVGAGI. The CDR3 has 15 amino acids. CDR3 bases: TGTGCCAGCAGTTCCCGGCGGCAAATGAACACTGAAGCTTTCTTT. Residues: CASSSRRQMNTEAFF.

The chain carries TRBV30 and TRBJ1-6, with D hard to call. V shed 3 bases and J shed 8 bases, with 11 bases lying between them. Germline CDR1 and CDR2: GTSNPN and SVGIG (reference sequence). This CDR3 is built from 13 residues. CDR3 nucleotide sequence: TGTGCCTGGAGACGCGAGACTTATTCACCCCTCCACTTT. Its translation: CAWRRETYSPLHF.

This clone has just a few counts. The chain's CDR3 is CASSQTPNSPLHF. Here the CDR3 DNA reads TGTGCCAGCAGCCAAACTCCTAATTCACCCCTCCACTTT. The genes are TRBV5-4 and TRBJ1-6, with D uncertain. Germline CDR1 reads SGHNT; CDR2 reads YYREEE (reference sequence). This CDR3 contains 13 residues. Trimming removed 4 bases from V and 6 bases from J, with 8 bases in between.

The V and J genes are TRBV11-1 and TRBJ1-6; D may be TRBD1 (6 bases). Per the germline V gene, CDR1 is SGHAT and CDR2 is FQDESV (reference sequence). Trimming removed 8 bases from V and 4 bases from J, with 12 bases in between. The CDR3 consists of 14 residues. The CDR3, as DNA: TGTGCCAGCGCCCGGGACATTTATAATTCACCCCTCCACTTT. Translation: CASARDIYNSPLHF.

The chain couples TRBV19 to TRBJ2-1; TRBD1 is a possible D gene (6 bases). Trimming stripped 0 bases from V and 5 bases from J, with 11 bases between. Germline CDR1 reads LNHDA; CDR2 reads SQIVND (reference sequence). The CDR3 is 15 residues long. CDR3 nucleotide sequence: TGTGCCAGTAGTATAGAGCAGGGGTGGCACAATGAGCAGTTCTTC. Its translation is CASSIEQGWHNEQFF.

The rearrangement uses TRBV7-2 and TRBJ2-3, with a tentative D call TRBD2 (5 bases). V was pared by 3 bases and J by 6 bases, with 16 bases between. The CDR3 consists of 15 residues. CDR1 is SGHTA, CDR2 FQGNSA, per germline. The DNA of the CDR3 is TGTGCCAGCAGCTTCTCCAGAGGAGGTGGGGATACGCAGTATTTT. Translating it yields CASSFSRGGGDTQYF.

The chain recombines TRBV5-1 with TRBJ2-2, with 10 bases aligning to TRBD1. CDR3 length: 18 amino acids. Unmatched junction bases numbered 9, after V lost 3 bases and J lost 1 base. Germline-derived CDR1 and CDR2 are SGHRS and YFSETQ. CDR3 nucleotides: TGCGCCAGCAGCTGGTTTCTGGGACAGGGGAGGAACACCGGGGAGCTGTTTTTT. It is translated as CASSWFLGQGRNTGELFF.

This chain joins TRBV5-1 and TRBJ1-1, with TRBD1 identical over 9 bases. J was trimmed by 1 base and V by 5 bases; bases with no gene match: 9. In germline, CDR1 is SGHRS, CDR2 YFSETQ. The CDR3 loop spans 16 amino acids. CDR3 protein: CASSFQQGAWNTEAFF. For the CDR3, the DNA is TGCGCCAGCAGTTTCCAACAGGGGGCGTGGAACACTGAAGCTTTCTTT.

V is TRBV11-2 and J is TRBJ2-2; 8 bases match TRBD2. Germline CDR1 SGHAT, CDR2 FQNNGV. The V gene end was trimmed by 5 bases and the J gene end by 4 bases; junction bases not matched to a gene: 9. CDR3 length: 16 amino acids. In nucleotides, the CDR3 is TGTGCCAGCAGCCGCTCCGGGGGGGTGGTCACCGGGGAGCTGTTTTTT. Translation: CASSRSGGVVTGELFF.

The chain has TRBV5-1 and TRBJ2-5; perhaps TRBD2 as D (6 bases). There are 14 residues in the CDR3. The V end lost 0 bases, the J end lost 5 bases, and 11 bases lay between the germline ends. CDR1 and CDR2 (germline): SGHRS, YFSETQ. CDR3 nucleotides: TGCGCCAGCAGCTTGGCGGAGGGTGGGGAGACCCAGTACTTC. It specifies CASSLAEGGETQYF.

This sequence joins TRBV5-1 and TRBJ2-3; 10 bases align to TRBD2. This CDR3 contains 16 residues. CDR1 and CDR2 from the germline V gene are SGHRS and YFSETQ. V was clipped by 4 bases and J by 1 base; unmatched bases: 6. The CDR3 spells CASSRPGTSGTDTQYF. DNA for the CDR3: TGCGCCAGCAGCCGACCCGGGACTAGCGGCACAGATACGCAGTATTTT.

J is TRBJ2-5 and V is TRBV5-1; 9 bases fit TRBD2. The V and J ends lost 7 bases and 2 bases, in that order; junction bases with no gene match: 9. The CDR3 spans 15 residues. The germline V gene encodes CDR1 SGHRS and CDR2 YFSETQ. Here the CDR3 DNA reads TGCGCCAGCGGCGAAGGGCTAGCGGGGCAAGAGACCCAGTACTTC. This translates into CASGEGLAGQETQYF.

The chain joins TRBV18 to TRBJ1-1; 9 bases agree with TRBD1. The CDR3 totals 17 residues. Germline V gives CDR1 KGHSH, CDR2 LQKENI. Trimming took 3 bases from V and 1 from J; bases not matched to a gene: 9. The CDR3 region is CASSPRDREPRNTEAFF. CDR3 DNA: TGTGCCAGCTCACCCCGGGACAGGGAACCTAGGAACACTGAAGCTTTCTTT.

This chain uses TRBV28 with TRBJ2-7; D unclear. The CDR3 consists of 12 residues. Germline values: CDR1 MDHEN, CDR2 SYDVKM. Trimming removed 6 bases from V and 4 bases from J, with 10 bases in between. CDR3: CASSPQVYEQYF. The CDR3 DNA reads as TGTGCCAGCAGCCCTCAGGTATACGAGCAGTACTTC.

The chain uses TRBV7-3 and TRBJ2-1; TRBD2 aligns across 15 bases. The CDR3 consists of 16 residues. V was clipped by 5 bases and J by 7 bases; unmatched bases: 6. Germline lookup yields CDR1 SGHTA and CDR2 FQGTGA. CDR3 region: CASSGGLAGGQNEQFF. CDR3 bases: TGTGCCAGCAGCGGGGGACTAGCGGGAGGTCAAAATGAGCAGTTCTTC.

The sample holds a few counts of this clone. The chain has TRBV6-5 and TRBJ2-7; D gene uncertain. Germline V gives CDR1 MNHEY, CDR2 SVGAGI. CDR3 length: 13 residues. V lost 7 bases and J lost 2, with 12 bases in between. CDR3 protein: CASKHTVAYEQYF. As DNA, the CDR3 is TGTGCCAGCAAACACACAGTGGCCTACGAGCAGTACTTC.

The chain combines TRBV7-9 with TRBJ2-5; D may be TRBD1 (6 bases). The V gene's germline CDR1 is SEHNR and CDR2 FQNEAQ (reference sequence). This CDR3 region has 14 residues. The germline V and J ends were trimmed by 4 bases and 4 bases, with 13 bases remaining between them. The CDR3 here is CASSSPYRVETQYF. The CDR3 region has the DNA TGTGCCAGCAGCTCGCCCTACAGGGTAGAGACCCAGTACTTC.